This record covers a single T cell receptor (beta chain). Its cognate antigen has yet to be identified. This sample is drawn from a study of CXCR3-negative and CXCR3-positive naive CD8 T cells (dated by TCRdb to between 2019 and 2020). Regarding the study in general: In total, around 140 million TRB reads were obtained, or roughly 1.5 +/- 0.3 million reads per library. Data from 11 donors, pooled across two independent experiments, went into the diversity and physicochemical repertoire analyses. Naive subsets from several donors and memory cells from 3 donors were included in the TRBV-TRBJ cluster analysis. General findings and caveats noted by the study authors: CXCR3 expression partially decreased after cryopreservation, so most assays used freshly isolated PBMCs. Similar TRBV-TRBJ usage was shown by naive CXCR3-negative and CXCR3-positive cells from the same donor, whereas distinct patterns were shown by memory cells. Because surface CD5, which is linked to self-reactivity in mice, was comparable between the naive subsets, TCR interaction strength was also inferred from TRB CDR3 physicochemical properties. Both naive subsets had comparably high repertoire diversity, while memory CD8+ T cells had much lower repertoire diversity. Compared with CXCR3-negative naive cells, CXCR3-positive naive cells had TRB CDR3s with higher hydrophobicity (lower Kidera factor 4), lower energy, and higher strength and volume indices.

For every CD8+ T cell subset, over 250,000 cells were flow-sorted straight into RLT lysis buffer, and each subset was sorted in triplicate. Naive CD8+ T cells were defined stringently as CD45RO-CCR7+CD27+CD95- to exclude memory contaminants. Standard density gradient centrifugation was used to isolate peripheral blood mononuclear cells from buffy coats. A FACSAria III was used to flow-sort naive CXCR3-negative and CXCR3-positive CD8+ T cells. Total RNA was extracted from sorted cells using an RNeasy Mini Kit. These reads were obtained on a NextSeq 550. The Human TCR Profiling Kit (MiLaboratory) was used to prepare UMI-labeled 5' RACE TRB cDNA libraries. cDNA synthesis used the entire amount of extracted RNA, and PCR amplification then used the entire amount of cDNA produced. Libraries were prepared in parallel with an identical number of PCR cycles. The authors' pipeline ran thus. About 49,000 +/- 11,000 unique UMI-labeled TRB cDNA molecules per library were extracted with MIGEC and MiXCR, with at least two reads per UMI required. An average of around 40,000 +/- 10,000 functional in-frame TRB CDR3 nucleotide clonotypes without stop codons was found per library. Diversity metrics, including normalized Shannon-Wiener and Chao1, were computed in VDJtools after downsampling to 5000 UMI-labeled TRB molecules per sample. VDJtools was used to calculate clonotype-size-weighted physicochemical properties of the central five CDR3 residues, namely interaction energy, strength, volume and Kidera factor 4. TCRdb reprocessed the reads into one record per CDR3 protein sequence, lacking DNA. TCRdb's processing, not the authors', yielded these V and J calls. This sample's table contains approximately 100,000 distinct CDR3 sequences. The biggest ten clones account for around 1.7% of the sample.

The CDR3 spans 13 residues, from the cysteine through the phenylalanine. A DNA sequence was not provided. CDR1 and CDR2 are read off the germline V gene as SGHRS and YFSETQ. The chain uses TRBV5-1 and TRBJ1-1; TCRdb names TRBD1, which stays unverified in the absence of DNA. The clonotype originates from a human donor in good health. Some clones in this sample may be carry-over from other donors' samples. The sequencing input was naive CXCR3- CD8+ T cells from blood. The cell subset or site label, as the study defines it: CD45RO-CCR7+CD27+CD95- naive CD8+ T cells lacking CXCR3 (TNR3-). For the CDR3, the sequence is CASGPGGSTEAFF.